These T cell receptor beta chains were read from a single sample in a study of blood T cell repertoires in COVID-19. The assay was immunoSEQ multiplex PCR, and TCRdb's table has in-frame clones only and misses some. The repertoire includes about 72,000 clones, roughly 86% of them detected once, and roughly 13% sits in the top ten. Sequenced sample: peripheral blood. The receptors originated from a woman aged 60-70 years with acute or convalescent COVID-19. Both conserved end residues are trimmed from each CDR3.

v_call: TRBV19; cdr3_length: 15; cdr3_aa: ASRGTGFFSGANVLT
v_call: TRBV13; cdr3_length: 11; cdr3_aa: ASSLVSGGEAF
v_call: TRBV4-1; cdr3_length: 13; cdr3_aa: ASSQGSGGLNGYT
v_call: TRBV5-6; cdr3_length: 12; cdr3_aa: ASSMHRAGQPQH
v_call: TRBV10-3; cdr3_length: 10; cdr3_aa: ATSGKNNEQF
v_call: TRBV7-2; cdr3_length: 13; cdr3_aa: ASSLEVASYNEQF
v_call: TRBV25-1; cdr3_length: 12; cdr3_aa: ASRGSGQNYGYT
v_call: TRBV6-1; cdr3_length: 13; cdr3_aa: ASSEMGQISYEQY
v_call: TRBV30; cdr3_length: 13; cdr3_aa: AWTTSGGLGNEQF
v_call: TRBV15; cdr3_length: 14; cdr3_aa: ATSRDLQDSYNEQF
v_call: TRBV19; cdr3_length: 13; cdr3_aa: ASSLRTSGDTEAF
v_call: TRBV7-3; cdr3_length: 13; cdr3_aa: ASSLRGYSGETQY
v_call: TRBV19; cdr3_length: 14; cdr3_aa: ASSISVTSGEQTQF